This TCR beta chain emerged from a study of T cells in tumors after PD-1 blockade. Whole-study context: No patient had prior checkpoint blockade, systemic immunosuppression, or radiotherapy within 4 weeks.

This CDR3 has 13 amino acids. Trimming cost V 6 bases and J 2 bases; bases outside gene matches: 3. The protocol was immunoSEQ multiplex PCR, while the TCRdb copy is restricted to in-frame clones and leaves out a portion. In the table there are fewer than 9,500 clones, 69% of which are singletons. The genes are TRBV12-3 or TRBV12-4 and TRBJ2-5, with TRBD2 matching 7 bases. The clonotype originates from a human donor with basal cell carcinoma. The sequences come from tumor tissue, collected after anti-PD-1 treatment. The CDR3 DNA reads TGTGCCAGCAGGCTGGGGGGGCAAGAGACCCAGTACTTC. Encoded protein: CASRLGGQETQYF.